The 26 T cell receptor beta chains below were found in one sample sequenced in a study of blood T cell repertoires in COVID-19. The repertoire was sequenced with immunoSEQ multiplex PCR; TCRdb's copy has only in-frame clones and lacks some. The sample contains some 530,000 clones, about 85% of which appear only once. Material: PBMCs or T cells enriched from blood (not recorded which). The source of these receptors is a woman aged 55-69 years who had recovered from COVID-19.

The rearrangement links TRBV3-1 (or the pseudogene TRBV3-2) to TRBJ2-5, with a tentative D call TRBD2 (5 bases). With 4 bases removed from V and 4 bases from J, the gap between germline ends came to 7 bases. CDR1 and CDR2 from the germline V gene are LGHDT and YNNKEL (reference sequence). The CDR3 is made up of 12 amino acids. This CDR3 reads CASSRAVETQYF. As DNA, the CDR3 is TGTGCCAGCAGCCGAGCGGTAGAGACCCAGTACTTC.

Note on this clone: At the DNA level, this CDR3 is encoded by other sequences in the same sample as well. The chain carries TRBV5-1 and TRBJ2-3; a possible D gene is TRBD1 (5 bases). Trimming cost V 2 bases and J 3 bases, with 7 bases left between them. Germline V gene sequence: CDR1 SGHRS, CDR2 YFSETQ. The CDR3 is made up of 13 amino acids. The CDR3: CASSLAGTDTQYF. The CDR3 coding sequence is TGCGCCAGCAGCTTAGCAGGGACAGATACGCAGTATTTT.

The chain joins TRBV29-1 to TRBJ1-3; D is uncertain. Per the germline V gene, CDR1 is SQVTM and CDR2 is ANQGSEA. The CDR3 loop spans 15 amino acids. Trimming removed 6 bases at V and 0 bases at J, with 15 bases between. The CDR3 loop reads CSVGAGGSSGNTIYF. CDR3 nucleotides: TGCAGCGTGGGCGCGGGAGGGAGCTCTGGAAACACCATATATTTT.

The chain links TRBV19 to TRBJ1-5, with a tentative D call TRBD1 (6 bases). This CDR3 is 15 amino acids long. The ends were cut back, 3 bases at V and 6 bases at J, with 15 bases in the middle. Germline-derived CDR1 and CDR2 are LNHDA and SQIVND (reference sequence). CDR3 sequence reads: CASSIGAGAGQPQHF. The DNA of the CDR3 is TGTGCCAGTAGTATCGGCGCAGGGGCTGGTCAGCCCCAGCATTTT.

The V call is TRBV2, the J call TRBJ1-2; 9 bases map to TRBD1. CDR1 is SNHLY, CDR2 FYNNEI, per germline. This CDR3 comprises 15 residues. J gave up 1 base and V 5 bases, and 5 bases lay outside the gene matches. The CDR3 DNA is TGTGCCAGCAGTCTAACAGGGGGCGATAACTATGGCTACACCTTC. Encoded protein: CASSLTGGDNYGYTF.

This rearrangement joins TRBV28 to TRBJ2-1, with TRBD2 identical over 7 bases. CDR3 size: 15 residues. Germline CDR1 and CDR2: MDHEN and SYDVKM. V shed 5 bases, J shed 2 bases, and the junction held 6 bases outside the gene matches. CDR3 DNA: TGTGCCAGCAGTCTGGGAGGGAAAACCTACAATGAGCAGTTCTTC. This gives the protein CASSLGGKTYNEQFF.

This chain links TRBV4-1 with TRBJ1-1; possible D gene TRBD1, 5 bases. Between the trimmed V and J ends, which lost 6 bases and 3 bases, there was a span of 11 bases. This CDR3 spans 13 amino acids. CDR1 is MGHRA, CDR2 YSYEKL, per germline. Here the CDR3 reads CASRAGRDTEAFF. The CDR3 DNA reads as TGCGCCAGCAGGGCAGGGAGGGACACTGAAGCTTTCTTT.

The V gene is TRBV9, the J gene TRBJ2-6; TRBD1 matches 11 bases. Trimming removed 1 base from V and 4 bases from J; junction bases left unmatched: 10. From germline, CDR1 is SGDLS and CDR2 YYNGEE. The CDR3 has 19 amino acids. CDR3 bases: TGTGCCAGCAGCGTAAAAACCGGGACAGGGGGTTCCGGGGCCAACGTCCTGACTTTC. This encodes CASSVKTGTGGSGANVLTF. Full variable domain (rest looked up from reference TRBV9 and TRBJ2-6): DSGVTQTPKHLITATGQRVTLRCSPRSGDLSVYWYQQSLDQGLQFLIQYYNGEERAKGNILERFSAQQFPDLHSELNLSSLELGDSALYFCASSVKTGTGGSGANVLTFGAGSRLTVL.

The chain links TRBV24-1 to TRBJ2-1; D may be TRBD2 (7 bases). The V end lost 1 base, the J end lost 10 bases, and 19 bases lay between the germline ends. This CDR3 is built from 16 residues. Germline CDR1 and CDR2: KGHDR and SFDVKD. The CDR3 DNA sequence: TGTGCCACCAGTGATTTATACGCGGGGGCGAAGGGGGAGCAGTTCTTC. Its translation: CATSDLYAGAKGEQFF.

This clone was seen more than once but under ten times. CDR3: CASSLGALTYGYTF. As DNA, the CDR3 is TGTGCCAGCAGCTTAGGGGCACTAACCTATGGCTACACCTTC. The chain carries TRBV13 and TRBJ1-2; D is uncertain. Germline loops: CDR1 PRHDT, CDR2 FYEKMQ (reference sequence). V was shortened by 0 bases and J by 4 bases, with 9 bases between the two germline ends. The CDR3 is 14 residues long.

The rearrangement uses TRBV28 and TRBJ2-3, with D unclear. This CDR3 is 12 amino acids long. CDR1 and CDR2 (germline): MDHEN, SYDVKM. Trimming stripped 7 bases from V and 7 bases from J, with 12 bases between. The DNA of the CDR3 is TGTGCCAGCACCGGGTCCCCATATACGCAGTATTTT. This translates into CASTGSPYTQYF.

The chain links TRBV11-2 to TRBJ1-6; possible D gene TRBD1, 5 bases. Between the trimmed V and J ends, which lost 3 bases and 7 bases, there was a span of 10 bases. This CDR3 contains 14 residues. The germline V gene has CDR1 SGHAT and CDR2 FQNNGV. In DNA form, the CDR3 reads TGTGCCAGCAGCTTTGCGGGGCGCAATTCACCCCTCCACTTT. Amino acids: CASSFAGRNSPLHF. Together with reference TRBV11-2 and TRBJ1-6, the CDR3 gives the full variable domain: EAGVAQSPRYKIIEKRQSVAFWCNPISGHATLYWYQQILGQGPKLLIQFQNNGVVDDSQLPKDRFSAERLKGVDSTLKIQPAKLEDSAVYLCASSFAGRNSPLHFGNGTRLTVT.

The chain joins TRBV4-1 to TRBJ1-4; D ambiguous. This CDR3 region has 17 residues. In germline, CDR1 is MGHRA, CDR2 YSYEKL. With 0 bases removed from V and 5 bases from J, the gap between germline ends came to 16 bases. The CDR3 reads CASSQESGLNSNEKLFF. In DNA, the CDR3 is TGCGCCAGCAGCCAAGAATCCGGACTGAACTCGAATGAAAAACTGTTTTTT.

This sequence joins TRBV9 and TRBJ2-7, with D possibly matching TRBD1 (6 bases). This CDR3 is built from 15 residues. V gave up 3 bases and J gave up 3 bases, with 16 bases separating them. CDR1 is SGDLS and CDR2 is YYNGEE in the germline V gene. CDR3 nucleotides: TGTGCCAGCAGCGCGACACCCCGGGACAACTACGAGCAGTACTTC. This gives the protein CASSATPRDNYEQYF.

For the CDR3, the DNA is TGTGCCAGCAGCCCTCTAGAGCGAGAAAAACTGTTTTTT. This sequence encodes CASSPLEREKLFF. The chain joins TRBV7-9 to TRBJ1-4; D gene unclear. The V end was cut by 5 bases, the J end by 8 bases, with 12 bases between. Germline CDR1 is SEHNR and CDR2 is FQNEAQ (reference sequence). This CDR3 region has 13 residues.

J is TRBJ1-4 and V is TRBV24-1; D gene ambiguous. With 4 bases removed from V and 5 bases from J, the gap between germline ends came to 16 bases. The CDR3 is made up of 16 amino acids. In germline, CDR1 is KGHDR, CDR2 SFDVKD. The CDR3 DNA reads TGTGCCACCAGTGACGGCCGACGGGTCGAGAATGAAAAACTGTTTTTT. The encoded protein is CATSDGRRVENEKLFF.

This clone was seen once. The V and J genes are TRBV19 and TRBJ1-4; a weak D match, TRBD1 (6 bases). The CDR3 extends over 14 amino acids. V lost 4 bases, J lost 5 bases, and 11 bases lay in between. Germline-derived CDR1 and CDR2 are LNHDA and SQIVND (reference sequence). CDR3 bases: TGTGCCAGTAGTAGTACAGGGTGGAATGAAAAACTGTTTTTT. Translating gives CASSSTGWNEKLFF.

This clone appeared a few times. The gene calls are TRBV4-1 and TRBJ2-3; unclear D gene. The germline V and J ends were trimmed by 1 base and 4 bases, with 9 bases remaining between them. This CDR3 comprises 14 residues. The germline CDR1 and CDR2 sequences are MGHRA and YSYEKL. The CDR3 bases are TGCGCCAGCAGCCAAGCTTACTCCCCAGATACGCAGTATTTT. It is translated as CASSQAYSPDTQYF.

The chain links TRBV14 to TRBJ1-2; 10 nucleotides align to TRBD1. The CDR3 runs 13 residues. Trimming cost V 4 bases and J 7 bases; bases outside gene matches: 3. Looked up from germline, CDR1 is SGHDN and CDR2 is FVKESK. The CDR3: CASSPWTGGGYTF. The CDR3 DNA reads TGTGCCAGCAGCCCTTGGACAGGGGGTGGCTACACCTTC.

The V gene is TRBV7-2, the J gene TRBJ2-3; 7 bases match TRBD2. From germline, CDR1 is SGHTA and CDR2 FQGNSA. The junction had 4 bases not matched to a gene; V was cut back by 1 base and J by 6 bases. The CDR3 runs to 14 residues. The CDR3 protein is CASSLGGGSDTQYF. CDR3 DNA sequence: TGTGCCAGCAGCTTAGGGGGGGGTTCCGATACGCAGTATTTT.

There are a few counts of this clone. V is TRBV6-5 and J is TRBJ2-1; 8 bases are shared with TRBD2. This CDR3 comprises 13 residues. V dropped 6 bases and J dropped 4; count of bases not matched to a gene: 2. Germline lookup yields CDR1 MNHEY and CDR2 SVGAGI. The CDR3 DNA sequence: TGTGCCAGCAGGGCGGGGGGATACAATGAGCAGTTCTTC. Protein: CASRAGGYNEQFF.

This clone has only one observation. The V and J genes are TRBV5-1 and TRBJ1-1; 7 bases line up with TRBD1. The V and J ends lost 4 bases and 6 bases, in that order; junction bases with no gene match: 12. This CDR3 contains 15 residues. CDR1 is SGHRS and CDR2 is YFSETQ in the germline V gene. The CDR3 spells CASSIQGILWSEAFF. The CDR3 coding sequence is TGCGCCAGCAGCATACAGGGGATCTTGTGGTCTGAAGCTTTCTTT.

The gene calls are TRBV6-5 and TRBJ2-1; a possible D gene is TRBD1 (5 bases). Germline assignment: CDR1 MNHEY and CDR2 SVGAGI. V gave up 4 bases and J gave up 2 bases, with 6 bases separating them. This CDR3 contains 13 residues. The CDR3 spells CASSLGPYNEQFF. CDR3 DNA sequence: TGTGCCAGCAGTTTGGGGCCCTACAATGAGCAGTTCTTC.

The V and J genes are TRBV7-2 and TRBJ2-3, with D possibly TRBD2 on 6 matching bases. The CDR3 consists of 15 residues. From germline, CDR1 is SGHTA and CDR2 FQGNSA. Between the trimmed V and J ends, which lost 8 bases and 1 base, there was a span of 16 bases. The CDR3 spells CASSLGGVGTDTQYF. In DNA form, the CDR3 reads TGTGCCAGCTCCTTGGGCGGGGTCGGCACAGATACGCAGTATTTT.

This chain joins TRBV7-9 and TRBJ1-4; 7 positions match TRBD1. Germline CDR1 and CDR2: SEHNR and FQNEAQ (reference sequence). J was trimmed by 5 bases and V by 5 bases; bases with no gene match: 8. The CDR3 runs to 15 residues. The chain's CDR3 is CASSTLGGPNEKLFF. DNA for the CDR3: TGTGCCAGCAGCACATTAGGGGGCCCCAATGAAAAACTGTTTTTT.

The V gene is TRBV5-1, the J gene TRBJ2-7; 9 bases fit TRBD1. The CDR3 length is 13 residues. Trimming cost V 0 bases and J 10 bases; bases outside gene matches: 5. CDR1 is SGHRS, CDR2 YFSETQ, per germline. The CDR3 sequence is CASSLDGTGRQYV. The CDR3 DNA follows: TGCGCCAGCAGCTTGGACGGGACAGGGCGTCAGTACGTC.